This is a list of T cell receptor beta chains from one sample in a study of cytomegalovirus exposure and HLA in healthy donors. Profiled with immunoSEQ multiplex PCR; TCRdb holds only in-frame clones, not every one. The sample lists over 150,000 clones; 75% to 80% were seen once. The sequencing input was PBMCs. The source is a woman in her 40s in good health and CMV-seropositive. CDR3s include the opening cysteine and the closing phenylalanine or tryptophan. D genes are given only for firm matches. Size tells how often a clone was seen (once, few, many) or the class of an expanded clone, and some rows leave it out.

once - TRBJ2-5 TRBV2 TGTGCCAGCAGGTTGCTGAGACAAGAGACCCAGTACTTC CASRLLRQETQYF
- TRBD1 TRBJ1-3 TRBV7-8 TGTGCCAGCAGCTCGGGACAGGGGTGGAACACCATATATTTT CASSSGQGWNTIYF
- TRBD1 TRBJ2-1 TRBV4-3 TGCGCCAGCAGCCCATTTACAGGGGGAAACAATGAGCAGTTCTTC CASSPFTGGNNEQFF
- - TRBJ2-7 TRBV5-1 TGCGCCAGCAGCCTACAGGGAAACGAGCAGTACTTC CASSLQGNEQYF
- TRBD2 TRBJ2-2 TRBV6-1 TGTGCCAGCAGTGGCCAATCGGGACTAGCGGGAGACGGCGGGGAGCTGTTTTTT CASSGQSGLAGDGGELFF
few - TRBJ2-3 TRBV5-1 TGCGCCAGCAGCTTGGGTGTCGTTCCGGATACGCAGTATTTT CASSLGVVPDTQYF
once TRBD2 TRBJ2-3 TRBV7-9 TGTGCCAGCAGCCTACGGACTAGCGGGAGCACAGATACGCAGTATTTT CASSLRTSGSTDTQYF
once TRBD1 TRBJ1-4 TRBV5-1 TGCGCCAGCAGCTGGACAGGGGGTTCAACTAATGAAAAACTGTTTTTT CASSWTGGSTNEKLFF
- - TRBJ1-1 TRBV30 TGTGCCTCAAGGACAGTTGGGATCACTGAAGCTTTCTTT CASRTVGITEAFF
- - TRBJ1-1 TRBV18 TGTGCCAGCTCACTAGGGAGGGCGGGGAACACTGAAGCTTTCTTT CASSLGRAGNTEAFF
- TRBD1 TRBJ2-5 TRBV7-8 TGTGCCAGCAGCCGGGACAGCCTCCAAGAGACCCAGTACTTC CASSRDSLQETQYF
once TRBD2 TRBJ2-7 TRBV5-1 TGCGCCAGCAGCCCCACTAGCGGGAGGACGGACGAGCAGTACTTC CASSPTSGRTDEQYF
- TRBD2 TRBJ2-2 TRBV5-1 TGCGCCAGCAGTGGACTAGCGGGGGCCCCCGGGGAGCTGTTTTTT CASSGLAGAPGELFF
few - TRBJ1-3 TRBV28 TGTGCCAGCAGCCCACAGGGAAAGGGTACCATATATTTT CASSPQGKGTIYF
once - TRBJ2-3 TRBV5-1 TGCGCCAGCAGTCGGGAGAGGGGCACAGATACGCAGTATTTT CASSRERGTDTQYF
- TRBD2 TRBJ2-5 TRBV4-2 TGTGCCAGCAGCGCGGGGGGGGAGACCCAGTACTTC CASSAGGETQYF
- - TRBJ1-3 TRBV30 TGTGCCTGGAGTACGCCAGGGGAGTTATCCGGAAACACCATATATTTT CAWSTPGELSGNTIYF
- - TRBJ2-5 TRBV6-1 TGTGCCAGCAGTGTCTGGGGGGTGGAAGAGACCCAGTACTTC CASSVWGVEETQYF
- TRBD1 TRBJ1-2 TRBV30 TGTGCCTGGAGTGTCCAGGGGGCTCCTTCCAGTGGCTACACCTTC CAWSVQGAPSSGYTF
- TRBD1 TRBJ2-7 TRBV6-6 TGTGCCAGCAGTCAGGGGGAAATCGAGCAGTACTTC CASSQGEIEQYF
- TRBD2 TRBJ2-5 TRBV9 TGTGCCAGCAGCGTAGGTAGCGGGGAAGAGACCCAGTACTTC CASSVGSGEETQYF
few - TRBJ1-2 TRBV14 TGTGCCAGCAGCCAAGACAGGGCCGTGGGCGGCTACACCTTC CASSQDRAVGGYTF
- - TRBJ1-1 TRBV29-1 TGCAGCGTTGGGAGGGGCCGCACTGAAGCTTTCTTT CSVGRGRTEAFF
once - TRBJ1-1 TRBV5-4 TGTGCCAGCAGCCTTGGGGGGAGTGGGGCCAGAGTCACTGAAGCTTTCTTT CASSLGGSGARVTEAFF
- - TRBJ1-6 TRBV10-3 TGTGCCATCAGTGAGGGGGGCTTCTCCTATAATTCACCCCTCCACTTT CAISEGGFSYNSPLHF
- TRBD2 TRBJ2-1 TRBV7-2 TGTGCCAGCAGCTTAGTGGCAGCGGGAGGGAATGAGCAGTTCTTC CASSLVAAGGNEQFF
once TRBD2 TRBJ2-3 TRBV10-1 TGCGCCAGCAGTCGTATAGCGGGGGGGACCACAGATACGCAGTATTTT CASSRIAGGTTDTQYF
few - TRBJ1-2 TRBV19 TGTGCCAGTAGTTCGGGGGTTGATGGCTACACCTTC CASSSGVDGYTF
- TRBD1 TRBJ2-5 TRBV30 TGTGCCTGGAGTCGAACAGGGGGAGAGACCCAGTACTTC CAWSRTGGETQYF
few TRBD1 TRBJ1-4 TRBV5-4 TGTGCCAGCAGCTTGGGTTCGGGACAGAAAAATGAAAAACTGTTTTTT CASSLGSGQKNEKLFF
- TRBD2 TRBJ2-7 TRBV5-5 TGTGCCAGCAGCTTGGCCGGGGCTAGCGGGGGCGGGAAGCAGTACTTC CASSLAGASGGGKQYF
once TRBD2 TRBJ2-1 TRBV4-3 TGCGCCAGCAGCCAAGATCTGCGTACTAGCGGGGGGCGGGAAGAGCAGTTCTTC CASSQDLRTSGGREEQFF
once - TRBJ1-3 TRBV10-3 TGTGCCATCAGTGAGTCCGGGATAGGGCCTGGAAACACCATATATTTT CAISESGIGPGNTIYF
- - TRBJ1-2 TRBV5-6 TGTGCCAGCAGCTCCCTTGGGGGCGGGTATGGCTACACCTTC CASSSLGGGYGYTF
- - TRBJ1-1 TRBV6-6 TGTGCCAGCAGTTACGGGGCAGGGCAGAACACTGAAGCTTTCTTT CASSYGAGQNTEAFF
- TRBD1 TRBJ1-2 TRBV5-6 TGTGCCAGCAGCCCGGACAGGGGGGACTATGGCTACACCTTC CASSPDRGDYGYTF
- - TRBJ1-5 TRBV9 TGTGCCAGCAGCAAAACCGGAGGCAATCAGCCCCAGCATTTT CASSKTGGNQPQHF
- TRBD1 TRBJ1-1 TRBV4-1 TGCGCCAGCAGCCACCTGGGGAGGTTGACGGGACAGTCCACTGAAGCTTTCTTT CASSHLGRLTGQSTEAFF
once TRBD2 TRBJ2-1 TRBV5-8 TGTGCCAGCAGCTTCTCAGCGGGAGGGCCGACGCAGTTCTTC CASSFSAGGPTQFF
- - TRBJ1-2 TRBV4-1 TGCGCCAGCAGCCAAGTATCCAGTTATGGCTACACCTTC CASSQVSSYGYTF
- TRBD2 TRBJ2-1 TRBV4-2 TGTGCCAGCAGCCAAGATTTCACGGGAGGTATGGGCAATGAGCAGTTCTTC CASSQDFTGGMGNEQFF
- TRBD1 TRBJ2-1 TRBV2 TGTGCCAGCAGTTGGACAGGGTATGAGCAGTTCTTC CASSWTGYEQFF
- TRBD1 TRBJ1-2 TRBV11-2 TGTGCCAGCAGCGACAGGGGGCTCTATGGCTACACCTTC CASSDRGLYGYTF
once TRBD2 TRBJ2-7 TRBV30 TGTGCCTGGAGTCCATCCCGGACTAGCGGGGAGCCCTACGAGCAGTACTTC CAWSPSRTSGEPYEQYF